What follows are 12 T cell receptor beta chains derived from one specimen sequenced in a study of shared clonotypes between healthy human individuals. Only in-frame clones appear in the TCRdb table, and some are missing; sequencing was by immunoSEQ multiplex PCR. In the table there are about 1.1 million clones, 60% to 85% of which are singletons. The specimen sequenced was memory CD4+ T cells from PBMCs. Subset described: CD45RA-negative fraction. These receptors were obtained from a man in his late teens or twenties in good health. Some clones in this sample may be carry-over from other donors' samples.

The chain employs TRBV4-1 and TRBJ2-1; TRBD2 agrees at 9 bases. The CDR3 contains 17 residues. Germline assignment: CDR1 MGHRA and CDR2 YSYEKL. J lost 4 bases, V lost 1 base, and 8 bases had no gene match. CDR3 DNA: TGCGCCAGCAGCCAAGCCCCGGGAGCGGGAGGATACAATGAGCAGTTCTTC. Amino acid sequence: CASSQAPGAGGYNEQFF.

This clone was detected once. The V and J genes are TRBV29-1 and TRBJ2-3; 9 bases fit TRBD2. J was trimmed by 2 bases and V by 5 bases; bases with no gene match: 5. The CDR3 extends over 14 amino acids. Per germline, CDR1 SQVTM and CDR2 ANQGSEA. This chain's CDR3 is CSVMTSGLTDTQYF. CDR3 nucleotides: TGCAGCGTTATGACTAGCGGACTCACAGATACGCAGTATTTT.

The sample holds one count of this clone. The rearrangement joins TRBV25-1 to TRBJ2-2; 11 bases align to TRBD1. Trimming removed 5 bases from V and 6 bases from J; junction bases left unmatched: 5. This CDR3 has 15 amino acids. The germline V gene has CDR1 MGHDK and CDR2 SYGVNS. The CDR3 reads CASSPGGQGAGELFF. As DNA, the CDR3 is TGTGCCAGCAGTCCTGGGGGACAGGGGGCCGGGGAGCTGTTTTTT.

The chain uses TRBV6-5 and TRBJ2-3, with D perhaps TRBD1 (6 bases). The V end lost 6 bases, the J end lost 11 bases, and 21 bases lay between the germline ends. Per the germline V gene, CDR1 is MNHEY and CDR2 is SVGAGI. The CDR3 has 14 residues. CDR3 in DNA: TGTGCCAGCAGACCTGGACTTGTTCAAGGGGGGCAGTATTTT. Its protein is CASRPGLVQGGQYF.

The genes are TRBV5-1 and TRBJ2-2; D gene unclear. The V and J ends lost 4 bases and 6 bases respectively, with 7 bases between them. CDR1 is SGHRS, CDR2 YFSETQ, per germline. This CDR3 is 12 amino acids long. CDR3 DNA: TGCGCCAGCAGCCTCTCCTCCGGGGAGCTGTTTTTT. Translating it yields CASSLSSGELFF. Supplemented by reference TRBV5-1 and TRBJ2-2, the full variable domain reads KAGVTQTPRYLIKTRGQQVTLSCSPISGHRSVSWYQQTPGQGLQFLFEYFSETQRNKGNFPGRFSGRQFSNSRSEMNVSTLELGDSALYLCASSLSSGELFFGEGSRLTVL.

V usage is TRBV6-4 and J usage is TRBJ2-1, with 8 bases that match TRBD2. This CDR3 has 14 amino acids. J gave up 3 bases and V 6 bases, and 4 bases lay outside the gene matches. Germline V gene lookup returns CDR1 MRHNA and CDR2 SNTAGT. For the CDR3, the DNA is TGTGCCAGCAGGCTCACTAGCGGCTACAATGAGCAGTTCTTC. Protein: CASRLTSGYNEQFF.

This chain joins TRBV28 and TRBJ2-7; 7 bases are a match to TRBD1. The CDR3 runs 13 residues. In germline, CDR1 is MDHEN, CDR2 SYDVKM. Trimming removed 6 bases from V and 12 bases from J; junction bases left unmatched: 14. The CDR3 here is CASRGRQGSPPYF. The CDR3 DNA sequence: TGTGCCAGCAGGGGACGACAGGGTTCGCCACCGTACTTC.

Here the CDR3 reads CASSTRTSGRADEQFF. CDR3 in DNA: TGTGCCAGTAGTACCCGAACTAGCGGGAGGGCCGATGAGCAGTTCTTC. The V and J genes are TRBV19 and TRBJ2-1; 13 bases align to TRBD2. The CDR3 spans 16 residues. CDR1 is LNHDA and CDR2 is SQIVND in the germline V gene (reference sequence). Losses at the gene ends were 4 bases for V and 8 bases for J; bases not matched to a gene: 8. The full variable domain, in which reference TRBV19 and TRBJ2-1 provide the parts outside the CDR3, is DGGITQSPKYLFRKEGQNVTLSCEQNLNHDAMYWYRQDPGQGLRLIYYSQIVNDFQKGDIAEGYSVSREKKESFPLTVTSAQKNPTAFYLCASSTRTSGRADEQFFGPGTRLTVL.

CDR3 bases: TGCAGCGCTCCGGGACTAGCTTTCGATACGCAGTATTTT. Amino acids: CSAPGLAFDTQYF. The chain combines TRBV29-1 with TRBJ2-3; 9 positions agree with TRBD2. The junction had 8 bases not matched to a gene; V was cut back by 7 bases and J by 6 bases. This CDR3 contains 13 residues. The germline gives CDR1 SQVTM, CDR2 ANQGSEA.

The rearrangement joins TRBV2 to TRBJ1-5; D is perhaps TRBD1 (5 bases). The CDR3 sequence is 16 residues long. Per the germline V gene, CDR1 is SNHLY and CDR2 is FYNNEI. Trimming pared 6 bases from V and 2 bases from J, leaving 17 bases between. In nucleotides, the CDR3 is TGTGCCAGCAGAGGACAAGGAACCGTGGGCAATCAGCCCCAGCATTTT. It yields the protein CASRGQGTVGNQPQHF.

V and J are TRBV7-3 and TRBJ2-1; TRBD2 aligns across 11 bases. Germline V gene sequence: CDR1 SGHTA, CDR2 FQGTGA. The V segment lost 4 bases and the J segment 5 bases; nucleotides outside the gene matches: 4. The CDR3 has 15 residues. In DNA, the CDR3 is TGTGCCAGCAGCTCCGGGACTAGCGGACACAATGAGCAGTTCTTC. The encoded protein is CASSSGTSGHNEQFF.

The J gene is TRBJ2-7, the V gene TRBV11-2; D call uncertain. The CDR3 consists of 11 residues. In germline, CDR1 is SGHAT, CDR2 FQNNGV. Trimming took 6 bases from V and 3 from J, leaving 6 bases between them. The CDR3 DNA reads as TGTGCCAGCAGATCCGGCTACGAGCAGTACTTC. It specifies CASRSGYEQYF.